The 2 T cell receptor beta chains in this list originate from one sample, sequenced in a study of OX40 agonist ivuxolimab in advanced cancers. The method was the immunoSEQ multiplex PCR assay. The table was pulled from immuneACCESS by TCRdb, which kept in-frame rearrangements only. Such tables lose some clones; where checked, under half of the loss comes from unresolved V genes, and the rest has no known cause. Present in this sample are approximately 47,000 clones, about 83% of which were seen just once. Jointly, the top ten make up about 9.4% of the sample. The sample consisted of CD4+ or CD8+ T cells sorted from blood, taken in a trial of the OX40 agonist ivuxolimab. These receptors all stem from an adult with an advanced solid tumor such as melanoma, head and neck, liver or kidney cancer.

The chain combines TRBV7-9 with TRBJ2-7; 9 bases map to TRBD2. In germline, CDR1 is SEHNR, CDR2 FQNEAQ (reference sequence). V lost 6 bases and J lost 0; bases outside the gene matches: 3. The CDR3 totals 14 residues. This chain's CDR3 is CASSFSGSSYEQYF. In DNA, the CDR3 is TGTGCCAGCAGTTTTAGCGGGAGCTCCTACGAGCAGTACTTC.

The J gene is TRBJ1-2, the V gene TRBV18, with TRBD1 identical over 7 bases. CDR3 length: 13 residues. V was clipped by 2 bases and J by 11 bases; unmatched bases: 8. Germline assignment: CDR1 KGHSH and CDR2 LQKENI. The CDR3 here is CASSPKETGRYTF. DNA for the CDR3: TGTGCCAGCTCACCAAAAGAGACAGGGCGTTACACCTTC.